These T cell receptor beta chains were read from a single sample in a study of T cell repertoires in cytomegalovirus infection. MiXCR was run by TCRdb on the reads, yielding one entry per CDR3 protein. The sample lists about 920,000 distinct CDR3 sequences; approximately 31% were seen once. No antigen has been identified for these receptors. The sequencing here drew on cultured CD8+ T cells from PBMCs, taken from culture after CMV antigen stimulation. All receptors come from a human donor in good health (CMV status not recorded). Some clones in this sample may be carry-over from other donors' samples. Each CDR3 is given with its conserved first and last residue. The order of the fields is clone size, V gene, CDR3 length, J gene, D gene, CDR3 protein, CDR3 DNA. A D gene is named only where the DNA matches it firmly. Part of the rows lack a size; the others show once, few, many or a class for expanded clones.

clone_size: -
v_call: TRBV7-9
cdr3_length: 16
j_call: TRBJ1-6
d_call: TRBD1
cdr3_aa: CASSLEGASRGSPLHF
cdr3_nt: TGTGCCAGCAGCTTAGAAGGGGCCTCCAGGGGGTCACCCCTCCACTTT

clone_size: -
v_call: TRBV7-9
cdr3_length: 15
j_call: TRBJ2-6
d_call: -
cdr3_aa: CASSFYGSGANVLTF
cdr3_nt: TGTGCCAGCAGCTTTTACGGGTCAGGGGCCAACGTCCTGACTTTC

clone_size: -
v_call: TRBV4-2
cdr3_length: 15
j_call: TRBJ1-2
d_call: -
cdr3_aa: CASSQIAAGAGGYTF
cdr3_nt: TGTGCCAGCAGCCAAATAGCTGCGGGGGCTGGTGGCTACACCTTC

clone_size: -
v_call: TRBV7-9
cdr3_length: 16
j_call: TRBJ1-1
d_call: -
cdr3_aa: CASSTPTRGTNTEAFF
cdr3_nt: TGTGCCAGCAGCACACCTACAAGAGGGACGAACACTGAAGCTTTCTTT

clone_size: few
v_call: TRBV6-2/TRBV6-3
cdr3_length: 17
j_call: TRBJ2-3
d_call: TRBD2
cdr3_aa: CASSYPLAGPSTDTQYF
cdr3_nt: TGTGCCAGCAGTTACCCGCTAGCGGGGCCGAGCACAGATACGCAGTATTTT

clone_size: -
v_call: TRBV27
cdr3_length: 12
j_call: TRBJ1-2
d_call: -
cdr3_aa: CASSQGLNGYTF
cdr3_nt: TGTGCCAGCAGTCAGGGGTTGAATGGCTACACCTTC

clone_size: -
v_call: TRBV7-9
cdr3_length: 14
j_call: TRBJ1-4
d_call: -
cdr3_aa: CASSSRGTGEKLFF
cdr3_nt: TGTGCCAGCAGCTCCAGAGGGACGGGGGAAAAACTGTTTTTT

clone_size: -
v_call: TRBV4-1
cdr3_length: 20
j_call: TRBJ2-3
d_call: TRBD2
cdr3_aa: CASSQLVLAGDREATDTQYF
cdr3_nt: TGCGCCAGCAGCCAGCTAGTACTAGCGGGGGATCGGGAGGCCACAGATACGCAGTATTTT

clone_size: -
v_call: TRBV27
cdr3_length: 16
j_call: TRBJ1-6
d_call: TRBD1
cdr3_aa: CASSLPQGGYNSPLHF
cdr3_nt: TGTGCCAGCAGTTTACCACAGGGGGGTTATAATTCACCCCTCCACTTT

clone_size: few
v_call: TRBV7-6
cdr3_length: 13
j_call: TRBJ2-3
d_call: -
cdr3_aa: CASSRLNTDTQYF
cdr3_nt: TGTGCCAGCAGCCGACTAAACACAGATACGCAGTATTTT

clone_size: -
v_call: TRBV7-9
cdr3_length: 18
j_call: TRBJ1-5
d_call: -
cdr3_aa: CASSSQKVGVLGGRPQHF
cdr3_nt: TGTGCCAGCAGCTCGCAAAAGGTGGGGGTCTTGGGGGGTCGGCCCCAGCATTTT

clone_size: few
v_call: TRBV5-1
cdr3_length: 14
j_call: TRBJ2-1
d_call: TRBD1
cdr3_aa: CASSGGQGFHEQFF
cdr3_nt: TGCGCCAGCAGCGGGGGACAGGGGTTTCATGAGCAGTTCTTC

clone_size: many
v_call: TRBV7-6
cdr3_length: 15
j_call: TRBJ1-1
d_call: TRBD1
cdr3_aa: CASSLVGGADTEAFF
cdr3_nt: TGTGCCAGCAGCTTAGTAGGGGGCGCGGACACTGAAGCTTTCTTT

clone_size: -
v_call: TRBV5-5
cdr3_length: 16
j_call: TRBJ1-3
d_call: -
cdr3_aa: CASSLEVGAFGNTIYF
cdr3_nt: TGTGCCAGCAGCTTGGAGGTGGGGGCATTTGGAAACACCATATATTTT

clone_size: few
v_call: TRBV4-1
cdr3_length: 14
j_call: TRBJ1-5
d_call: -
cdr3_aa: CASSQGWGNQPQHF
cdr3_nt: TGCGCCAGCAGCCAAGGATGGGGCAATCAGCCCCAGCATTTT

clone_size: -
v_call: TRBV6-2/TRBV6-3
cdr3_length: 14
j_call: TRBJ2-7
d_call: -
cdr3_aa: CASSYNGPLEEQYF
cdr3_nt: TGTGCCAGCAGTTACAACGGGCCCCTCGAAGAGCAGTACTTC

clone_size: few
v_call: TRBV7-6
cdr3_length: 14
j_call: TRBJ2-2
d_call: -
cdr3_aa: CASSLTQGPGELFF
cdr3_nt: TGTGCCAGCAGCTTAACTCAGGGGCCCGGGGAGCTGTTTTTT

clone_size: -
v_call: TRBV19
cdr3_length: 15
j_call: TRBJ2-4
d_call: -
cdr3_aa: CASSTAPASSGIQYF
cdr3_nt: TGTGCCAGTAGTACCGCCCCCGCTTCCAGTGGAATTCAGTACTTC

clone_size: -
v_call: TRBV5-8
cdr3_length: 16
j_call: TRBJ2-7
d_call: TRBD2
cdr3_aa: CASSTGTSGVEYRQYF
cdr3_nt: TGTGCCAGCAGCACGGGGACTAGCGGGGTCGAATATAGGCAGTACTTC

clone_size: many
v_call: TRBV7-8
cdr3_length: 13
j_call: TRBJ2-3
d_call: -
cdr3_aa: CASSSLPGDTQYF
cdr3_nt: TGTGCCAGCAGCTCCTTACCAGGGGATACGCAGTATTTT

clone_size: many
v_call: TRBV19
cdr3_length: 15
j_call: TRBJ2-1
d_call: TRBD2
cdr3_aa: CASSFSGGAHNEQFF
cdr3_nt: TGTGCCAGTAGTTTTAGCGGGGGGGCCCACAATGAGCAGTTCTTC

clone_size: -
v_call: TRBV7-6
cdr3_length: 14
j_call: TRBJ2-3
d_call: -
cdr3_aa: CASSPDASTDTQYF
cdr3_nt: TGTGCTAGCAGCCCCGACGCTAGCACAGATACGCAGTATTTT

clone_size: -
v_call: TRBV12-3/TRBV12-4
cdr3_length: 14
j_call: TRBJ1-4
d_call: TRBD1
cdr3_aa: CASSFRGLDEKLFF
cdr3_nt: TGTGCCAGCAGTTTCAGGGGGCTAGATGAAAAACTGTTTTTT

clone_size: -
v_call: TRBV20-1
cdr3_length: 19
j_call: TRBJ1-3
d_call: TRBD1
cdr3_aa: CSARAIRQGPDNFGNTIYF
cdr3_nt: TGCAGTGCTAGAGCTATTAGACAGGGCCCTGATAACTTTGGAAACACCATATATTTT

clone_size: -
v_call: TRBV4-3
cdr3_length: 15
j_call: TRBJ2-1
d_call: -
cdr3_aa: CASSQEDMTHLEQFF
cdr3_nt: TGCGCCAGCAGCCAGGAGGACATGACTCATTTAGAGCAGTTCTTC

clone_size: once
v_call: TRBV29-1
cdr3_length: 13
j_call: TRBJ1-4
d_call: TRBD1
cdr3_aa: CSVGPGTAEKLFF
cdr3_nt: TGCAGCGTTGGTCCCGGGACAGCAGAAAAACTGTTTTTT

clone_size: -
v_call: TRBV20-1
cdr3_length: 19
j_call: TRBJ2-1
d_call: TRBD2
cdr3_aa: CSARDLGLAVEGSYNEQFF
cdr3_nt: TGCAGTGCTAGAGATCTAGGACTAGCGGTGGAAGGATCCTACAATGAGCAGTTCTTC

clone_size: few
v_call: TRBV19
cdr3_length: 15
j_call: TRBJ1-5
d_call: -
cdr3_aa: CASSLIGSGNQPQHF
cdr3_nt: TGTGCCAGTAGTTTGATTGGATCCGGCAATCAGCCCCAGCATTTT

clone_size: many
v_call: TRBV25-1
cdr3_length: 14
j_call: TRBJ1-1
d_call: -
cdr3_aa: CASNQPPENTEAFF
cdr3_nt: TGTGCCAGCAATCAACCCCCAGAGAACACTGAAGCTTTCTTT

clone_size: -
v_call: TRBV7-9
cdr3_length: 15
j_call: TRBJ1-1
d_call: TRBD1
cdr3_aa: CASSNPTGAMPEAFF
cdr3_nt: TGTGCCAGCAGCAACCCGACAGGGGCGATGCCTGAAGCTTTCTTT

clone_size: -
v_call: TRBV12-3/TRBV12-4
cdr3_length: 16
j_call: TRBJ1-1
d_call: -
cdr3_aa: CASSYTKTGRRTEAFF
cdr3_nt: TGTGCCAGCAGCTATACCAAGACAGGTCGAAGGACTGAAGCTTTCTTT

clone_size: -
v_call: TRBV19
cdr3_length: 12
j_call: TRBJ1-4
d_call: -
cdr3_aa: CASQTLEEKLFF
cdr3_nt: TGTGCCAGTCAAACCCTGGAGGAAAAACTGTTTTTT

clone_size: -
v_call: TRBV7-2
cdr3_length: 15
j_call: TRBJ1-1
d_call: -
cdr3_aa: CASSLGGGENTEAFF
cdr3_nt: TGTGCCAGCAGCTTAGGGGGTGGAGAGAACACTGAAGCTTTCTTT

clone_size: -
v_call: TRBV6-6
cdr3_length: 17
j_call: TRBJ2-5
d_call: TRBD2
cdr3_aa: CASSYSLGGGALETQYF
cdr3_nt: TGTGCCAGCAGTTACTCCCTCGGCGGGGGGGCCTTGGAGACCCAGTACTTC

clone_size: few
v_call: TRBV7-9
cdr3_length: 16
j_call: TRBJ2-3
d_call: -
cdr3_aa: CASSLVGGGDSDTQYF
cdr3_nt: TGTGCCAGCAGCTTAGTCGGAGGGGGAGACTCAGATACGCAGTATTTT

clone_size: -
v_call: TRBV6-6
cdr3_length: 17
j_call: TRBJ1-6
d_call: -
cdr3_aa: CASSSPDLQGANSPLHF
cdr3_nt: TGTGCCAGCAGTTCCCCAGATTTACAGGGAGCCAATTCACCCCTCCACTTT

clone_size: -
v_call: TRBV5-4
cdr3_length: 16
j_call: TRBJ2-5
d_call: TRBD2
cdr3_aa: CASSLRLAGVRETQYF
cdr3_nt: TGTGCCAGCAGCTTGCGCCTAGCGGGGGTTAGAGAGACCCAGTACTTC

clone_size: few
v_call: TRBV9
cdr3_length: 14
j_call: TRBJ2-5
d_call: -
cdr3_aa: CASSVGGSGETQYF
cdr3_nt: TGTGCCAGCAGCGTAGGAGGTAGTGGAGAGACCCAGTACTTC

clone_size: few
v_call: TRBV7-6
cdr3_length: 14
j_call: TRBJ1-1
d_call: -
cdr3_aa: CASSLRAGDTEAFF
cdr3_nt: TGTGCCAGCAGCTTAAGGGCAGGCGACACTGAAGCTTTCTTT

clone_size: few
v_call: TRBV6-1
cdr3_length: 14
j_call: TRBJ1-6
d_call: TRBD1
cdr3_aa: CASSTGTGYSPLHF
cdr3_nt: TGTGCCAGCAGTACCGGGACAGGGTATTCACCCCTCCACTTT

clone_size: many
v_call: TRBV6-5
cdr3_length: 14
j_call: TRBJ2-3
d_call: -
cdr3_aa: CASSYSSGTDTQYF
cdr3_nt: TGTGCCAGCAGTTACTCTTCTGGCACAGATACGCAGTATTTT

clone_size: -
v_call: TRBV10-3
cdr3_length: 13
j_call: TRBJ2-7
d_call: -
cdr3_aa: CAISSAGTYEQYF
cdr3_nt: TGTGCCATCAGTTCAGCAGGGACCTACGAGCAGTACTTC

clone_size: many
v_call: TRBV27
cdr3_length: 15
j_call: TRBJ1-5
d_call: -
cdr3_aa: CASSPRDTLRQPQHF
cdr3_nt: TGTGCCAGCAGTCCCCGGGACACCCTTCGGCAGCCCCAGCATTTT

clone_size: -
v_call: TRBV15
cdr3_length: 12
j_call: TRBJ1-5
d_call: -
cdr3_aa: CATSRGWGPQHF
cdr3_nt: TGTGCCACCAGCAGGGGTTGGGGGCCCCAGCATTTT

clone_size: -
v_call: TRBV7-9
cdr3_length: 16
j_call: TRBJ1-2
d_call: TRBD1
cdr3_aa: CASSLATKGTGYGYTF
cdr3_nt: TGTGCCAGCAGCTTAGCAACCAAAGGGACAGGGTATGGCTACACCTTC

clone_size: -
v_call: TRBV7-9
cdr3_length: 13
j_call: TRBJ1-1
d_call: -
cdr3_aa: CASSLRLGIDAFF
cdr3_nt: TGTGCCAGCAGCTTAAGACTGGGAATAGATGCTTTCTTT

clone_size: -
v_call: TRBV19
cdr3_length: 17
j_call: TRBJ1-1
d_call: -
cdr3_aa: CASIPGRERRLDTEAFF
cdr3_nt: TGTGCCAGTATCCCGGGACGGGAGCGAAGGCTGGACACTGAAGCTTTCTTT

clone_size: many
v_call: TRBV7-6
cdr3_length: 13
j_call: TRBJ1-4
d_call: -
cdr3_aa: CASSLRVGEKLFF
cdr3_nt: TGTGCCAGCAGCTTGAGGGTTGGTGAAAAACTGTTTTTT

clone_size: many
v_call: TRBV7-8
cdr3_length: 16
j_call: TRBJ1-4
d_call: -
cdr3_aa: CASSPLTGKTNEKLFF
cdr3_nt: TGTGCCAGCAGCCCCTTAACAGGGAAGACTAATGAAAAACTGTTTTTT

clone_size: -
v_call: TRBV11-2
cdr3_length: 12
j_call: TRBJ2-4
d_call: -
cdr3_aa: CASSLRGSIQYF
cdr3_nt: TGTGCCAGCAGCTTACGGGGTTCCATTCAGTACTTC

clone_size: few
v_call: TRBV7-6
cdr3_length: 13
j_call: TRBJ2-3
d_call: -
cdr3_aa: CASSLVKTDTQYF
cdr3_nt: TGTGCCAGCAGCTTAGTAAAGACAGATACGCAGTATTTT

clone_size: -
v_call: TRBV27
cdr3_length: 16
j_call: TRBJ1-2
d_call: -
cdr3_aa: CASSLGRASNPYGYTF
cdr3_nt: TGTGCCAGCAGTTTGGGCAGGGCCAGCAACCCTTATGGCTACACCTTC

clone_size: few
v_call: TRBV24-1
cdr3_length: 19
j_call: TRBJ2-7
d_call: TRBD2
cdr3_aa: CATSDLWGLAGPSSYEQYF
cdr3_nt: TGTGCCACCAGTGATTTGTGGGGACTAGCGGGCCCAAGCTCCTACGAGCAGTACTTC

clone_size: -
v_call: TRBV11-1
cdr3_length: 14
j_call: TRBJ2-5
d_call: -
cdr3_aa: CASSLRSRVETQYF
cdr3_nt: TGTGCCAGCAGCTTAAGGTCCAGGGTGGAGACCCAGTACTTC

clone_size: few
v_call: TRBV12-3/TRBV12-4
cdr3_length: 13
j_call: TRBJ1-1
d_call: -
cdr3_aa: CASSPPGLLEAFF
cdr3_nt: TGTGCCAGCAGTCCCCCGGGGCTCCTTGAAGCTTTCTTT